A selection of T cell receptor beta chains follows, all from one sample in a study of blood T cells in healthy people across ages. TCRdb re-called the 5' RACE reads through MiXCR, storing one row per CDR3 protein. Of over 950,000 distinct CDR3 sequences in the sample, roughly 50% were seen once. Specimen: blood. The origin of the receptors is a woman aged 55-75 years in good health. Both conserved end residues are part of each CDR3. D genes are given only for firm matches. The size entry is marked missing in some rows and otherwise reads once, few, many or a size class.

size	V	D	J	CDR3	DNA
.	TRBV7-3	TRBD2	TRBJ2-1	CASSRRGARSGDAYNEQFF	TGTGCCAGCAGCCGACGGGGAGCGCGTAGCGGGGATGCCTACAATGAGCAGTTCTTC
many	TRBV28	.	TRBJ2-7	CATVGSPTYEQYF	TGTGCGACGGTGGGCTCACCCACCTACGAGCAGTACTTC
.	TRBV12-3/TRBV12-4	.	TRBJ1-1	CASSDNTEAFF	TGTGCCAGCTCAGATAACACTGAAGCTTTCTTT
.	TRBV5-6	.	TRBJ2-7	CASRPGHYSYEQYF	TGTGCCAGCAGACCAGGGCACTATTCCTACGAGCAGTACTTC
.	TRBV4-3	TRBD1	TRBJ2-1	CASSQGSGGMSYNEQFF	TGCGCCAGCAGCCAGGGCTCAGGGGGTATGTCCTACAATGAGCAGTTCTTC
.	TRBV7-2	TRBD2	TRBJ2-5	CASSHGLAGGGRRETQYF	TGTGCCAGCAGCCACGGACTAGCGGGAGGAGGCCGCAGGGAGACCCAGTACTTC
.	TRBV5-5	.	TRBJ1-1	CASSSPPGNTEAFF	TGTGCCAGCAGCTCCCCGCCAGGGAACACTGAAGCTTTCTTT
few	TRBV6-5	TRBD1	TRBJ1-4	CASSPSRGRFEKLFF	TGTGCCAGCAGTCCCTCAAGGGGGCGATTTGAAAAACTGTTTTTT
.	TRBV20-1	.	TRBJ1-5	CSAFIGGGQPQHF	TGCAGTGCCTTCATAGGGGGGGGTCAGCCCCAGCATTTT
few	TRBV6-1	TRBD1	TRBJ1-2	CASSPGPGTVVNYGYTF	TGTGCCAGCAGTCCTGGACCCGGGACAGTCGTTAACTATGGCTACACCTTC
.	TRBV6-5	.	TRBJ1-6	CASSYSQGTNSPLHF	TGTGCCAGCAGTTACTCACAGGGTACGAATTCACCCCTCCACTTT
.	TRBV15	.	TRBJ2-4	CATSRGGAGMVKNIQYF	TGTGCCACCAGCAGAGGGGGCGCAGGGATGGTCAAAAACATTCAGTACTTC
.	TRBV20-1	.	TRBJ2-1	CSAQSGFPEQFF	TGCAGTGCCCAATCCGGTTTCCCTGAGCAGTTCTTC
few	TRBV25-1	TRBD1	TRBJ2-3	CASSEHRGRTDTQYF	TGTGCCAGCAGTGAACACAGGGGGCGCACAGATACGCAGTATTTT
.	TRBV7-2	TRBD1	TRBJ2-7	CASSYGTGVEQYF	TGTGCCAGCAGTTACGGGACAGGGGTTGAGCAGTACTTC
.	TRBV7-8	.	TRBJ2-1	CASSSDTGIYNEQFF	TGTGCCAGCAGCTCGGACACAGGGATTTACAATGAGCAGTTCTTC
once	TRBV27	TRBD2	TRBJ2-7	CASWGLAGTYEQYF	TGTGCCAGCTGGGGACTAGCGGGCACCTACGAGCAGTACTTC
.	TRBV12-3/TRBV12-4	TRBD2	TRBJ2-2	CASSGPGLALSQAYNTGELFF	TGTGCCAGCAGTGGGCCGGGACTAGCCCTCTCCCAAGCCTATAACACCGGGGAGCTGTTTTTT
few	TRBV12-3/TRBV12-4	.	TRBJ2-5	CASSQFETQYF	TGTGCCAGCAGTCAATTTGAGACCCAGTACTTC
few	TRBV7-2	.	TRBJ2-3	CASSLETGHTQYF	TGTGCCAGCAGCTTAGAGACAGGCCATACGCAGTATTTT
.	TRBV10-2	TRBD2	TRBJ2-1	CASSPGTSGRGIYNEQFF	TGCGCCAGCAGTCCCGGGACTAGCGGGAGGGGAATCTACAATGAGCAGTTCTTC
.	TRBV29-1	TRBD1	TRBJ2-4	CSVGQGGGGNIQYF	TGCAGCGTGGGACAGGGAGGGGGAGGAAACATTCAGTACTTC
.	TRBV20-1	.	TRBJ2-7	CSSRPGQILYEQYF	TGCAGTTCGAGACCTGGACAGATACTATACGAGCAGTACTTC
.	TRBV18	TRBD2	TRBJ2-1	CASSPPGGSYYNEQFF	TGTGCCAGCTCACCACCGGGGGGGTCTTACTACAATGAGCAGTTCTTC
.	TRBV3-1	.	TRBJ1-6	CASSQGGDNSPLHF	TGTGCCAGCAGCCAAGGCGGGGATAATTCACCCCTCCACTTT
few	TRBV29-1	.	TRBJ2-5	CSVVAVEQPQETQYF	TGCAGCGTTGTAGCCGTGGAACAGCCACAAGAGACCCAGTACTTC
.	TRBV24-1	TRBD2	TRBJ2-5	CATSDSPSGRETQYF	TGTGCCACCAGTGATTCCCCTAGCGGGAGGGAGACCCAGTACTTC
.	TRBV7-2	TRBD2	TRBJ2-5	CASSTWTSGRAWETQYF	TGTGCCAGCAGCACCTGGACTAGCGGGAGGGCCTGGGAGACCCAGTACTTC